The 8 T cell receptor beta chains listed next were all sequenced from one sample in a study of blood T cell repertoires in COVID-19. Produced via immunoSEQ multiplex PCR; TCRdb's table is partial and in-frame only. The sample has fewer than 350,000 clones; around 86% are singletons. Material for sequencing was peripheral blood. The receptor source for this set is an older woman with active or convalescent COVID-19.

The count of this clone is one. V and J are TRBV27 and TRBJ2-5, with 7 bases lining up with TRBD2. The CDR3 has 12 amino acids. Germline CDR1 is MNHEY and CDR2 is SMNVEV (reference sequence). Losses at the gene ends were 5 bases for V and 7 bases for J; bases not matched to a gene: 4. CDR3 residues: CASSPGGWTQYF. CDR3 in DNA: TGTGCCAGCAGTCCCGGGGGGTGGACCCAGTACTTC.

The chain uses TRBV7-3 and TRBJ2-3; D is possibly TRBD1 (5 bases). V lost 3 bases and J 1 base, leaving 14 bases between the germline ends. This CDR3 region has 16 residues. Germline V gene sequence: CDR1 SGHTA, CDR2 FQGTGA. The CDR3 region is CASSLTASVRTDTQYF. CDR3 DNA sequence: TGTGCCAGCAGCTTGACAGCATCTGTACGCACAGATACGCAGTATTTT.

This chain joins TRBV9 and TRBJ1-4; 11 bases align to TRBD1. The CDR3 extends over 17 amino acids. V was pared by 4 bases and J by 3 bases, with 8 bases of the junction left unmatched. Germline assignment: CDR1 SGDLS and CDR2 YYNGEE. For the CDR3, the DNA is TGTGCCAGCAGCCCGAGGGACAGGGGGGTAGCTAATGAAAAACTGTTTTTT. Encoded protein: CASSPRDRGVANEKLFF.

J is TRBJ1-1 and V is TRBV7-3; TRBD1 agrees at 12 bases. V shed 5 bases and J 1 base; nucleotides not matched to a gene: 5. Per the germline V gene, CDR1 is SGHTA and CDR2 is FQGTGA. The CDR3 loop spans 16 amino acids. For the CDR3, the DNA is TGTGCCAGCAGCAAGGGACAGGGGGCTGGGAACACTGAAGCTTTCTTT. This encodes CASSKGQGAGNTEAFF.

This clone was detected only once. J is TRBJ1-3 and V is TRBV5-1, with D perhaps TRBD1 (6 bases). V was clipped by 0 bases and J by 0 bases, with 13 bases between them. This CDR3 has 17 amino acids. The germline CDR1 and CDR2 sequences are SGHRS and YFSETQ. The CDR3 here is CASSLGAGTSSGNTIYF. CDR3 DNA sequence: TGCGCCAGCAGCTTGGGTGCCGGGACAAGCTCTGGAAACACCATATATTTT.

This chain joins TRBV6-5 and TRBJ2-7; D is perhaps TRBD1 (6 bases). V was clipped by 6 bases and J by 3 bases, with 18 bases between them. The germline CDR1 and CDR2 sequences are MNHEY and SVGAGI. The CDR3 is 15 residues long. CDR3 DNA sequence: TGTGCCAGCAGCGAGGAACCGACAGGTTACTACGAGCAGTACTTC. Amino acid sequence: CASSEEPTGYYEQYF.

The chain joins TRBV6-6 to TRBJ2-3, with TRBD1 identical over 7 bases. The CDR3 is 15 amino acids. J was trimmed by 4 bases and V by 4 bases; bases with no gene match: 8. Germline CDR1 MNHNY, CDR2 SVGAGI (reference sequence). The CDR3 is CASSSSTGYSDTQYF. CDR3 bases: TGTGCCAGCAGTTCCTCGACAGGGTATTCAGATACGCAGTATTTT.

The chain employs TRBV2 and TRBJ1-2; tentatively, D is TRBD1 (6 bases). CDR1 and CDR2 (germline): SNHLY, FYNNEI. The CDR3 has 14 residues. With 5 bases removed from V and 8 bases from J, the gap between germline ends came to 18 bases. CDR3 loop: CASSPQGGVEGYTF. Here the CDR3 DNA reads TGTGCCAGCAGTCCTCAAGGGGGGGTTGAGGGCTACACCTTC.